Below, one T cell receptor (beta chain) is given with its context. Data came from immunoSEQ multiplex PCR; TCRdb stores just in-frame clones and leaves some out. The data show nearly 300,000 clones, 88% seen once. CDR3 length: 13 residues. V was pared by 5 bases and J by 6 bases, with 14 bases between. CDR1 and CDR2 from the germline V gene are SGHTA and FQGNSA. This sample is drawn from a study of blood T cell repertoires in COVID-19. Study summary: The analysed material was cDNA or gDNA that came from T cells, B-cell-depleted T cells, or PBMCs.

What was sequenced was peripheral blood. The sequence came from a woman in her thirties who had recovered from COVID-19. V gene TRBV7-2 combines with J gene TRBJ2-7, with D unresolved. DNA for the CDR3: TGTGCCAGCAGCCCTGATAAGCTCTTCGAGCAGTACTTC. Protein: CASSPDKLFEQYF.